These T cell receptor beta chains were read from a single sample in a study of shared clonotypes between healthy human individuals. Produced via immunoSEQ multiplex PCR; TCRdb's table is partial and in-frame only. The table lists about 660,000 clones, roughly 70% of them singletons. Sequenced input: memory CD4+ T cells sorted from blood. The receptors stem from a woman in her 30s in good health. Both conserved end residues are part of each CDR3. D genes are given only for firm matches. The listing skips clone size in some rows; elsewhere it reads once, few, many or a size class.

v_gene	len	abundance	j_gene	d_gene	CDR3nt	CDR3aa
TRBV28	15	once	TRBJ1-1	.	TGTGCCAGCAGTCCACTGGGGGCCTTGAACACTGAAGCTTTCTTT	CASSPLGALNTEAFF
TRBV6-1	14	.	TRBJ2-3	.	TGTGCCAGCAGCAAGGAGGGGGGCCAGTGGGGGCAGTATTTT	CASSKEGGQWGQYF
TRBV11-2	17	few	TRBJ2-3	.	TGTGCCAGCAGCTTAGCCCGGGACCTTACTTTCACAGATACGCAGTATTTT	CASSLARDLTFTDTQYF
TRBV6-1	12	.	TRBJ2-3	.	TGTGCCAGCAGTCGAAACCCAGATACGCAGTATTTT	CASSRNPDTQYF
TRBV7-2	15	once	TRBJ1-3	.	TGTGCCAGCAGCTTAGAGTCAGGGTACGGAAACACCATATATTTT	CASSLESGYGNTIYF
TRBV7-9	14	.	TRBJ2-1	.	TGTGCCAGCAGCCCAGGCGGACAGATCAATGAGCAGTTCTTC	CASSPGGQINEQFF
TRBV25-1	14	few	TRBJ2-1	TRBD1	TGTGCCAGCAGTGAACAGGACAGGGCGGGTGAGCAGTTCTTC	CASSEQDRAGEQFF
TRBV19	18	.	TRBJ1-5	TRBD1	TGTGCCAGTAGTAGGGGGGGGACAGGGGGTACGGGCAATCAGCCCCAGCATTTT	CASSRGGTGGTGNQPQHF
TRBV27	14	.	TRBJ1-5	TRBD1	TGTGCCAGCAGTTTCGGGACAGGGGATCAGCCCCAGCATTTT	CASSFGTGDQPQHF
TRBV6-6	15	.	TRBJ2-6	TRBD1	TGTGCCAGCAGTCCAGGGGGCACAGGGGCCAACGTCCTGACTTTC	CASSPGGTGANVLTF
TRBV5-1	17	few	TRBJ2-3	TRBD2	TGCGCCAGCAGCTTAGGGCTAGCGGGAGTAAGCACAGATACGCAGTATTTT	CASSLGLAGVSTDTQYF
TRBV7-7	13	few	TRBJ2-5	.	TGTGCCAGCAGCAGGGGGAACCAAGAGACCCAGTACTTC	CASSRGNQETQYF
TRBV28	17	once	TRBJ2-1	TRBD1	TGTGCCAGCAGTTTAGGGTTCGGGACAGGGGGCTTTAATGAGCAGTTCTTC	CASSLGFGTGGFNEQFF
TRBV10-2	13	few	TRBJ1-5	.	TGCGCCAGCAGTGAGTCGGGGGTCGAGCCCCAGCATTTT	CASSESGVEPQHF
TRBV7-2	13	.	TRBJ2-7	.	TGTGCCAGCAGCTCCTACCGACAGGACGAGCAGTACTTC	CASSSYRQDEQYF
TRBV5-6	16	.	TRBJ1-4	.	TGTGCCAGCAGCCCTCGCCCAAGTGCAACTAATGAAAAACTGTTTTTT	CASSPRPSATNEKLFF
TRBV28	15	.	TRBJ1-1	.	TGTGCCAGCAGTTTCCCCGGGACAAAGAACACTGAAGCTTTCTTT	CASSFPGTKNTEAFF
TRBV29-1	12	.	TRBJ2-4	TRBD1	TGCAGCGTTAGACAGGGAGCGGACATTCAGTACTTC	CSVRQGADIQYF
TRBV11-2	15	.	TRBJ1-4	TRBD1	TGTGCCAGCAGCTTTGCTGCGGGACAGACCGAAAAACTGTTTTTT	CASSFAAGQTEKLFF
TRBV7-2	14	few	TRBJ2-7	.	TGTGCCAGCAGCCAACGGGGACTCCTCTACGAGCAGTACTTC	CASSQRGLLYEQYF
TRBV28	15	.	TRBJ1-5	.	TGTGCCAGCAGTGCCACCGGGACGTTCAATCAGCCCCAGCATTTT	CASSATGTFNQPQHF
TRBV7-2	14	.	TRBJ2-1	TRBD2	TGTGCCAGCAGCACAAGCGGGAGGTACGATGAGCAGTTCTTC	CASSTSGRYDEQFF
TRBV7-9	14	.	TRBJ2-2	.	TGTGCCAGCAGCCCCCACCAACCCACCGGGGAGCTGTTTTTT	CASSPHQPTGELFF
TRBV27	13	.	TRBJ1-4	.	TGTGCCAGCAGTTTAGCGGGTAGGGAAAAACTGTTTTTT	CASSLAGREKLFF
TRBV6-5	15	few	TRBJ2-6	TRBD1	TGTGCCAGCAGTTACTCAGGACAGGGATACAACGTCCTGACTTTC	CASSYSGQGYNVLTF
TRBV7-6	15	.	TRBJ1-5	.	TGTGCCAGCAGGACGTGGAGTAAACTTCATCAGCCCCAGCATTTT	CASRTWSKLHQPQHF
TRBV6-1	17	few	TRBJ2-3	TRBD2	TGTGCCAGCAGTGGACTAGCGGGAGGGCCTAACACAGATACGCAGTATTTT	CASSGLAGGPNTDTQYF
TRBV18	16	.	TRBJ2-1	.	TGTGCCAGCTCACCACGGGGACCGAACTCCTACAATGAGCAGTTCTTC	CASSPRGPNSYNEQFF
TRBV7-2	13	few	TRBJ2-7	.	TGTGCCAGCAGCTTAGCAGGCAGCTACGAGCAGTACTTC	CASSLAGSYEQYF
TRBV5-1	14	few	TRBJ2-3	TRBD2	TGCGCCAGCAGGCGAGCGGGAGTCACAGATACGCAGTATTTT	CASRRAGVTDTQYF
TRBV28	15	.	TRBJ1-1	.	TGTGCCAGCAGTTTGAGGGGACTGACTTCCATTGAAGCTTTCTTT	CASSLRGLTSIEAFF
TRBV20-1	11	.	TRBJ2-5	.	TGCAGTGCTCGACAGCAAGAGACCCAGTACTTC	CSARQQETQYF
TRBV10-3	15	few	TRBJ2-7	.	TGTGCCATCGCCGCGGCGATAACTCTCTCCTACGAGCAGTACTTC	CAIAAAITLSYEQYF
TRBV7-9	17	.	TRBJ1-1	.	TGTGCCAGCAGCTTTCGCAACCGGGACTCCTTTAACACTGAAGCTTTCTTT	CASSFRNRDSFNTEAFF
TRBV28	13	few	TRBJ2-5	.	TGTGCCAGCAGTCCTCAGGGGGGGGAGACCCAGTACTTC	CASSPQGGETQYF
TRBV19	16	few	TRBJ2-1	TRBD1	TGTGCCAGTAGTTTTATCGGACAGGGGGCACCCAATGAGCAGTTCTTC	CASSFIGQGAPNEQFF
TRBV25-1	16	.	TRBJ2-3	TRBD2	TGTGCCAGCAGTGAGACCCAGCGGGAGGGCCAAGATACGCAGTATTTT	CASSETQREGQDTQYF
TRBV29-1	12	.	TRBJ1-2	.	TGCAGCGTTGATAGTTCAGCCGGGGGCTACACCTTC	CSVDSSAGGYTF
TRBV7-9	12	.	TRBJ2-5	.	TGTGCCAGCAGCGAAACAAGAGAGACCCAGTACTTC	CASSETRETQYF
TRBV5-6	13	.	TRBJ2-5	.	TGTGCCAGCAGCGGCGGGACTGTCTTGACCCAGTACTTC	CASSGGTVLTQYF